The clone carrying this T cell receptor beta chain appeared once. Its antigen remains unidentified. This CDR3 is 12 amino acids long. Germline V gene lookup returns CDR1 LNHDA and CDR2 SQIVND (reference sequence). Deletions cut 3 bases from V and 9 bases from J, with 9 bases between. The data are from a study of immune evolution from preneoplasia to lung adenocarcinoma. The study's findings and limits: Top clone frequencies peaked in normal lung, apparently declining through invasive adenocarcinoma. Highest clonality occurred in KRAS-mutant, not EGFR-mutant or double wild-type, nodules. Later-stage lesions appeared to have more T cells, more diversity, less clonality.

Only in-frame clones appear in the TCRdb table, and some are missing; sequencing was by immunoSEQ multiplex PCR. The profile shows about 4,800 clones, about 82% of them singletons. The clonotype was recovered from a person aged 65-85 years with lung adenocarcinoma. Material for sequencing was FFPE lung adenocarcinoma in situ tissue. The J gene is TRBJ1-5, the V gene TRBV19; D remains ambiguous. CDR3: CASSMTLGPQHF. CDR3 nucleotides: TGTGCCAGTAGTATGACTTTGGGGCCCCAGCATTTT.